These T cell receptor beta chains were read from a single sample in a study of CXCR3-negative and CXCR3-positive naive CD8 T cells. TCRdb reprocessed the 5' RACE reads, with one entry per CDR3 protein and no DNA. The sample has around 140,000 distinct CDR3 sequences. Material for sequencing was naive CXCR3+ CD8+ T cells from blood. These receptors all come from a human donor in good health. Some clones in this sample may be carry-over from other donors' samples. Both conserved end residues are part of each CDR3.

j_call: TRBJ2-5
v_call: TRBV7-8
cdr3_aa: CASSPTSGTQETQYF

j_call: TRBJ2-3
v_call: TRBV27
cdr3_aa: CASSGGLAGDTQYF

j_call: TRBJ2-1
v_call: TRBV5-6
cdr3_aa: CASSPSLNEQFF

j_call: TRBJ2-3
v_call: TRBV5-1
cdr3_aa: CASSYRDRGLLDTQYF

j_call: TRBJ2-2
v_call: TRBV29-1
cdr3_aa: CSVTGPTGELFF

j_call: TRBJ2-1
v_call: TRBV7-8
cdr3_aa: CASTGAGDEQFF

j_call: TRBJ1-5
v_call: TRBV4-1
cdr3_aa: CASSPLWGLNQPQHF

j_call: TRBJ2-5
v_call: TRBV12-3/TRBV12-4
cdr3_aa: CASRPSGQETQYF

j_call: TRBJ2-5
v_call: TRBV7-2
cdr3_aa: CASSPRARVHGLGETQYF

j_call: TRBJ2-1
v_call: TRBV11-2
cdr3_aa: CASSTNGGIYNEQFF

j_call: TRBJ2-7
v_call: TRBV20-1
cdr3_aa: CSALPGLSSYEQYF

j_call: TRBJ2-2
v_call: TRBV6-5
cdr3_aa: CASSYTSWTGANTGELFF

j_call: TRBJ1-2
v_call: TRBV28
cdr3_aa: CASSLYRGRLNYGYTF

j_call: TRBJ1-1
v_call: TRBV5-1
cdr3_aa: CASSHPRGQGDTEAFF

j_call: TRBJ2-7
v_call: TRBV29-1
cdr3_aa: CSVRTGGYEQYF

j_call: TRBJ1-5
v_call: TRBV10-1
cdr3_aa: CASTIRLRYRAKHSNQPQHF

j_call: TRBJ2-2
v_call: TRBV11-2
cdr3_aa: CASSPWGTSIQNANTGELFF

j_call: TRBJ1-2
v_call: TRBV5-1
cdr3_aa: CASSFGSLYYGYTF

j_call: TRBJ2-1
v_call: TRBV28
cdr3_aa: CASQEYNEQFF

j_call: TRBJ2-7
v_call: TRBV5-4
cdr3_aa: CASSRGHSRYEQYF

j_call: TRBJ2-7
v_call: TRBV18
cdr3_aa: CASSPYSQVHEQYF

j_call: TRBJ2-7
v_call: TRBV20-1
cdr3_aa: CSARDSSGRPYEQYF

j_call: TRBJ2-2
v_call: TRBV7-6
cdr3_aa: CASSLTDYNTGELFF

j_call: TRBJ2-7
v_call: TRBV10-3
cdr3_aa: CAISESGSYEQYF